The 6 T cell receptor beta chains given below trace back to one sample, sequenced in a study of blood T cells in healthy people across ages. Alongside a J-beta primer mix, a sample-barcoded 5' primer served in a second PCR lasting about 7 to 12 cycles. One entry per CDR3 protein, called by TCRdb with MiXCR from the 5' RACE reads. The sample has 780,000 or so distinct CDR3 sequences; around three fifths are singletons. The specimen was blood. These receptors came from a man aged 35 to 55 in good health.

This chain uses TRBV25-1 with TRBJ1-2, with a possible D match to TRBD1 (5 bases). V lost 2 bases to trimming and J lost 2 bases, with 6 bases between them. The CDR3 spans 13 residues. Per the germline V gene, CDR1 is MGHDK and CDR2 is SYGVNS. CDR3 sequence reads: CASSEGANYGYTF. CDR3 DNA sequence: TGTGCCAGCAGTGAAGGGGCGAACTATGGCTACACCTTC.

The chain links TRBV29-1 to TRBJ1-2; 9 bases fit TRBD1. Germline-derived CDR1 and CDR2 are SQVTM and ANQGSEA. The CDR3 is 11 residues long. J was trimmed by 6 bases and V by 6 bases; bases with no gene match: 2. The CDR3 DNA sequence: TGCAGCGTGGGACAGGGCAATGGCTACACCTTC. As protein: CSVGQGNGYTF.

The chain carries TRBV6-4 and TRBJ1-5; 7 bases align to TRBD1. The CDR3 extends over 15 amino acids. The J segment lost 6 bases and the V segment lost 6 bases, leaving 11 bases of the junction unmatched. Germline CDR1 and CDR2: MRHNA and SNTAGT. CDR3 in amino acids: CASSKTGFDGQPQHF. Written as DNA, the CDR3 is TGTGCCAGCAGCAAGACAGGGTTCGACGGTCAGCCCCAGCATTTT.

The chain couples TRBV6-5 to TRBJ1-2; D perhaps matches TRBD1 (6 bases). The CDR3 contains 14 residues. Germline CDR1 is MNHEY and CDR2 is SVGAGI. V gave up 7 bases and J gave up 8 bases, with 20 bases separating them. CDR3 sequence (DNA): TGTGCCAGCATCCCCGCGGGCAGGGGAGCGGGCTACACCTTC. Translated: CASIPAGRGAGYTF.

This chain connects TRBV11-2 to TRBJ2-4; the D gene could be TRBD1 or TRBD2 (5 bases each). The DNA end favors TRBJ2-7, so the J call may be wrong. Germline V gene sequence: CDR1 SGHAT, CDR2 FQNNGV. CDR3 size: 14 residues. The CDR3 bases are TGTGCCAGCATCAAGGGACCTGGCTCCTACGAGCAGTACTTC. Translation gives CASIKGPGSYEQYF.

This clonotype has a handful of counts. V gene TRBV5-4 combines with J gene TRBJ2-3; possibly TRBD2 for D (5 bases). The germline gives CDR1 SGHNT, CDR2 YYREEE (reference sequence). Between the trimmed V and J ends, which lost 0 bases and 11 bases, there was a span of 13 bases. The CDR3 consists of 13 residues. This CDR3 reads CASSLVEARRQYF. Written as DNA, the CDR3 is TGTGCCAGCAGCTTGGTGGAGGCCCGCAGGCAGTATTTT.